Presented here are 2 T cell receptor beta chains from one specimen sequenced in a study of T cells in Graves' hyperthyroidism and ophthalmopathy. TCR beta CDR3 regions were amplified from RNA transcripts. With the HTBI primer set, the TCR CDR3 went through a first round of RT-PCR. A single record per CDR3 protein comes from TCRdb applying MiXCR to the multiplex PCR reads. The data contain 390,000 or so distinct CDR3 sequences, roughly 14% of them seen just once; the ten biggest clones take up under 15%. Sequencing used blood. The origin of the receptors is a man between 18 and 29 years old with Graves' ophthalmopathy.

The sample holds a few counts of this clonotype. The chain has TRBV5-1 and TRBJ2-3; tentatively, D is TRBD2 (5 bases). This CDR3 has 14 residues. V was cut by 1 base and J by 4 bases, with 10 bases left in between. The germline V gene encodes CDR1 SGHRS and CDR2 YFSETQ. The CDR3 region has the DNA TGCGCCAGCAGCTTGCAGGAGGCCCCAGATACGCAGTATTTT. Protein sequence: CASSLQEAPDTQYF.

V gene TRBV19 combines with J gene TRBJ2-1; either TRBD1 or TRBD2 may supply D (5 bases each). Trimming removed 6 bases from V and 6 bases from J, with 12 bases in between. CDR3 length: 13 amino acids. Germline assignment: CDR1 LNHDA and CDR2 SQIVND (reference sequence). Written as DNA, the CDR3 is TGTGCCAGTAGCCGAGGGACGGTCAATGAGCAGTTCTTC. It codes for CASSRGTVNEQFF.